The 23 T cell receptor beta chains in this list originate from one sample, sequenced in a study of T cell responses to AZD1222 COVID-19 vaccine. Sequencing was performed with immunoSEQ multiplex PCR; in TCRdb, only in-frame clones are kept and a portion is missing. The table records 150,000 to 200,000 clones, roughly 90% of them present only once. Material: peripheral blood, obtained on day 0 of AZD1222 vaccination. The receptors stem from an adult in good health.

The genes are TRBV5-5 and TRBJ2-3; 9 bases are shared with TRBD1. The CDR3 sequence is 15 residues long. The V segment lost 2 bases and the J segment 6 bases; nucleotides outside the gene matches: 7. Germline lookup yields CDR1 SGHKS and CDR2 YYEKEE (reference sequence). The CDR3 reads CASSLQGAGLDTQYF. CDR3 DNA sequence: TGTGCCAGCAGCTTACAGGGGGCAGGTCTCGATACGCAGTATTTT.

This clone was detected only once. V gene TRBV6-1 combines with J gene TRBJ1-3, with 7 bases identical to TRBD1. V lost 3 bases and J lost 0; bases outside the gene matches: 5. This CDR3 spans 16 amino acids. Germline-derived CDR1 and CDR2 are MNHNS and SASEGT. The CDR3 DNA sequence: TGTGCCAGCAGTGAGAAAACAGGGGTCTCTGGAAACACCATATATTTT. Protein sequence: CASSEKTGVSGNTIYF.

This clone was recorded a few times. The chain links TRBV29-1 to TRBJ1-2, with D tentatively TRBD1 (5 bases). The CDR3 is 14 amino acids. Between the trimmed V and J ends, which lost 6 bases and 0 bases, there was a span of 14 bases. Germline V gives CDR1 SQVTM, CDR2 ANQGSEA. CDR3: CSVVTDFPNYGYTF. The CDR3 nucleotides read TGCAGCGTGGTGACAGACTTCCCTAACTATGGCTACACCTTC.

This clone has only one observation. The J gene is TRBJ1-2, the V gene TRBV14; tentative D call: TRBD1 (5 bases). The CDR3 covers 16 residues. Per the germline V gene, CDR1 is SGHDN and CDR2 is FVKESK. With 0 bases removed from V and 3 bases from J, the gap between germline ends came to 14 bases. CDR3 nucleotide sequence: TGTGCCAGCAGCCAAGATAGGGGACGGATCGACTATGGCTACACCTTC. Its translation: CASSQDRGRIDYGYTF.

The rearrangement uses TRBV18 and TRBJ2-7; 12 positions agree with TRBD1. CDR3 length: 19 residues. Germline V gene data show CDR1 as KGHSH and CDR2 as LQKENI. The trim removed 2 bases at V and 7 bases at J, leaving 18 bases unmatched. CDR3: CASSPTYYQMGQGAEEQYF. In nucleotides, the CDR3 is TGTGCCAGCTCACCAACATACTATCAAATGGGACAGGGGGCGGAAGAGCAGTACTTC.

This sequence joins TRBV27 and TRBJ2-6, with no clear D. Germline V lookup: CDR1 MNHEY, CDR2 SMNVEV (reference sequence). The ends were cut back, 6 bases at V and 4 bases at J, with 10 bases in the middle. This CDR3 has 14 amino acids. CDR3 in amino acids: CASSDKAGANVLTF. The CDR3 nucleotides read TGTGCCAGCAGCGACAAGGCGGGGGCCAACGTCCTGACTTTC. The full variable domain, its missing parts supplied by reference TRBV27 and TRBJ2-6, is EAQVTQNPRYLITVTGKKLTVTCSQNMNHEYMSWYRQDPGLGLRQIYYSMNVEVTDKGDVPEGYKVSRKEKRNFPLILESPSPNQTSLYFCASSDKAGANVLTFGAGSRLTVL.

V gene TRBV6-2 or TRBV6-3 combines with J gene TRBJ1-2; D gene uncertain. Germline V gene data show CDR1 as MNHEY and CDR2 as SVGEGT. V was pared by 2 bases and J by 8 bases, with 6 bases between. This CDR3 is built from 11 residues. The CDR3 DNA reads TGTGCCAGCAGTTACCCAGGCGGCTACACCTTC. Translating gives CASSYPGGYTF.

This chain joins TRBV5-1 and TRBJ2-3, with 7 nucleotides matching TRBD1. The CDR3 spans 15 residues. Germline lookup yields CDR1 SGHRS and CDR2 YFSETQ. With V trimmed by 4 bases and J by 3 bases, 8 bases remained unmatched. The CDR3 coding sequence is TGCGCCAGCAGCCTGACAGGGTTTTCTACAGATACGCAGTATTTT. This translates into CASSLTGFSTDTQYF.

This clone has just a few counts. CDR3 nucleotides: TGTGCCAGTAGTATTAGTCCTGAAGCTAACTATGGCTACACCTTC. Protein: CASSISPEANYGYTF. The chain joins TRBV19 to TRBJ1-2; D not certain. The CDR3 loop spans 15 amino acids. Per the germline V gene, CDR1 is LNHDA and CDR2 is SQIVND (reference sequence). V gave up 3 bases and J gave up 0 bases, with 11 bases separating them.

CDR3 sequence reads: CASSETSGEAFF. The CDR3 DNA is TGTGCCAGCAGTGAAACATCAGGGGAAGCTTTCTTT. The chain employs TRBV6-1 and TRBJ1-1, with D possibly matching TRBD1 (5 bases). V was shortened by 2 bases and J by 8 bases, with 9 bases between the two germline ends. The CDR3 has 12 amino acids. Germline V gives CDR1 MNHNS, CDR2 SASEGT.

The rearrangement joins TRBV5-6 to TRBJ1-2; TRBD1 matches 8 bases. This CDR3 spans 16 amino acids. V lost 4 bases, J lost 5 bases, and 13 bases stayed unmatched. Germline lookup yields CDR1 SGHDT and CDR2 YYEEEE. CDR3 loop: CASSLTGASDTYGYTF. CDR3 coding DNA: TGTGCCAGCAGCCTGACAGGGGCGTCCGACACTTATGGCTACACCTTC.

The chain uses TRBV2 and TRBJ1-5; a possible D gene is TRBD1 (6 bases). The CDR3 is made up of 15 amino acids. CDR1 is SNHLY, CDR2 FYNNEI, per germline. V dropped 5 bases and J dropped 2 bases, with 13 bases sitting between them. This CDR3 reads CASSLQGLGNQPQHF. As DNA, the CDR3 is TGTGCCAGCAGTTTACAGGGACTAGGCAATCAGCCCCAGCATTTT.

This clone was recorded only once. V usage is TRBV28 and J usage is TRBJ1-5; D is unresolved. The V end lost 8 bases, the J end lost 3 bases, and 11 bases lay between the germline ends. The CDR3 sequence is 13 residues long. The germline CDR1 and CDR2 sequences are MDHEN and SYDVKM. The CDR3 region is CASRKQLNQPQHF. CDR3 nucleotide sequence: TGTGCCAGCCGTAAGCAGCTCAATCAGCCCCAGCATTTT.

This clone was found a few times. The chain links TRBV7-8 to TRBJ2-1; D might be TRBD1 or TRBD2, each matching 5 bases. Germline loops: CDR1 SGHVS, CDR2 FQNEAQ. This CDR3 region has 13 residues. V was shortened by 5 bases and J by 10 bases, with 15 bases between the two germline ends. The CDR3 DNA is TGTGCCAGCAGCCCTATGGGGCCGGGGGAGCAGTTCTTC. Translating gives CASSPMGPGEQFF.

The chain couples TRBV6-5 to TRBJ1-6; a weak D match, TRBD1 (5 bases). Trimming cost V 0 bases and J 5 bases, with 8 bases left between them. Germline V gene data show CDR1 as MNHEY and CDR2 as SVGAGI. The CDR3 contains 15 residues. DNA of the CDR3: TGTGCCAGCAGTTACTCGGGACTTCATAATTCACCCCTCCACTTT. Its protein is CASSYSGLHNSPLHF.

V gene TRBV6-2 or TRBV6-3 combines with J gene TRBJ2-7, with 9 bases fitting TRBD2. The J segment lost 2 bases and the V segment lost 5 bases, leaving 7 bases of the junction unmatched. Germline values: CDR1 MNHEY, CDR2 SVGEGT. The CDR3 length is 15 residues. CDR3: CASSTTSGPPYEQYF. Here the CDR3 DNA reads TGTGCCAGCAGTACGACTAGCGGACCCCCCTACGAGCAGTACTTC.

The V and J genes are TRBV20-1 and TRBJ2-5; D perhaps matches TRBD2 (5 bases). Germline V lookup: CDR1 DFQATT, CDR2 SNEGSKA (reference sequence). V was clipped by 7 bases and J by 7 bases, with 7 bases between them. The CDR3 has 9 amino acids. This CDR3 is CSGGGTQYF. The CDR3, as DNA: TGCAGTGGTGGAGGGACCCAGTACTTC.

This chain joins TRBV6-1 and TRBJ1-1; D uncertain. This CDR3 has 12 residues. Germline V gives CDR1 MNHNS, CDR2 SASEGT. The germline V and J ends were trimmed by 2 bases and 6 bases, with 7 bases remaining between them. As DNA, the CDR3 is TGTGCCAGCAGTGAAACGCGCTCTGAAGCTTTCTTT. Protein sequence: CASSETRSEAFF.

This chain uses TRBV28 with TRBJ2-7; D uncertain. Trimming pared 6 bases from V and 2 bases from J, leaving 8 bases between. Germline V gene data show CDR1 as MDHEN and CDR2 as SYDVKM. The CDR3 runs 12 residues. The CDR3 here is CASRPTPYEQYF. CDR3 bases: TGTGCCAGCAGACCAACCCCCTACGAGCAGTACTTC.

The rearrangement uses TRBV13 and TRBJ1-2; D not certain. Germline values: CDR1 PRHDT, CDR2 FYEKMQ (reference sequence). This CDR3 spans 13 amino acids. V was cut by 2 bases and J by 8 bases, with 12 bases left in between. CDR3 in amino acids: CASSLNEAFGYTF. CDR3 nucleotides: TGTGCCAGCAGCTTAAACGAGGCCTTCGGCTACACCTTC.

V is TRBV14 and J is TRBJ2-2; TRBD1 matches at 7 bases. The germline CDR1 and CDR2 sequences are SGHDN and FVKESK. This CDR3 spans 16 amino acids. After removal of 0 bases from V and 9 bases from J, the junction contained 10 bases not matched to a gene. The CDR3 is CASSQDRGMKFRELFF. The CDR3 DNA sequence: TGTGCCAGCAGCCAAGACAGGGGGATGAAATTTCGGGAGCTGTTTTTT.

The rearrangement uses TRBV6-5 and TRBJ1-2; possibly TRBD1 for D (5 bases). Germline loops: CDR1 MNHEY, CDR2 SVGAGI. This CDR3 comprises 14 residues. V shed 0 bases and J shed 6 bases, with 11 bases lying between them. In nucleotides, the CDR3 is TGTGCCAGCAGTTACTCGAATGGGGCGAATGGCTACACCTTC. This gives the protein CASSYSNGANGYTF.

The chain uses TRBV5-1 and TRBJ1-1; tentative D call: TRBD1 (6 bases). The CDR3 totals 14 residues. Trimming removed 0 bases at V and 5 bases at J, with 11 bases between. The germline V gene has CDR1 SGHRS and CDR2 YFSETQ. The CDR3 coding sequence is TGCGCCAGCAGCTTGGAGGGGGGGCGAACTGAAGCTTTCTTT. Protein sequence: CASSLEGGRTEAFF.